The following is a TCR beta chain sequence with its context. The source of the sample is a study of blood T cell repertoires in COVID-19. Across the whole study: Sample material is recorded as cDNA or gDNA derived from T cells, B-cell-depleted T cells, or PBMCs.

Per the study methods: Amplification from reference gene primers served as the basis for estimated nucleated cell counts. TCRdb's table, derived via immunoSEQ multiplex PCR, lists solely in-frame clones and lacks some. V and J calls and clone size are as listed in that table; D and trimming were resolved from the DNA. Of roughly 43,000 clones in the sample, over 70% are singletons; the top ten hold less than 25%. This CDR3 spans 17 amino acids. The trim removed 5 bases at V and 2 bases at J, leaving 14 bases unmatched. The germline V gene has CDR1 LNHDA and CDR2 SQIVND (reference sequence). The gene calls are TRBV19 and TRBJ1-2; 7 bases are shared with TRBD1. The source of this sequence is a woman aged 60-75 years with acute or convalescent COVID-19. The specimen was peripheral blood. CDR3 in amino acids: CASSPQTGTHYNYGYTF. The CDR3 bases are TGTGCCAGTAGTCCCCAGACAGGGACCCACTACAACTATGGCTACACCTTC.